This T cell receptor beta chain is drawn from a study of regulatory T cells in long-lasting Graves disease. Building the TCR beta libraries relied on iRepertoire HTBI primers, and CDR3 regions underwent Arm-PCR. Each CDR3 protein gets one entry after TCRdb re-called the multiplex PCR reads with MiXCR. The table shows around 500,000 distinct CDR3 sequences, with about 16% occurring only once. Time point given: newly diagnosed GD, antithyroid drugs for less than 3 months. Scientists built the TCR library using RNA that was extracted from PBMCs. This clonotype occurred a few times. This sample was shared with a second study, whose subject was T cells in Graves' hyperthyroidism and ophthalmopathy.

This receptor was obtained from a woman between 40 and 65 years old with Graves disease. Sequenced here: peripheral blood mononuclear cells (PBMCs), sampled at new diagnosis, from a patient treated with antithyroid drugs.

CDR3 sequence: CASSLKDHNEQFF. In nucleotides, the CDR3 is TGTGCCAGTAGCCTGAAAGACCACAATGAGCAGTTCTTC. The chain joins TRBV19 to TRBJ2-1, with D unclear. V dropped 6 bases and J dropped 5 bases, with 11 bases sitting between them. CDR3 size: 13 residues. Looked up from germline, CDR1 is LNHDA and CDR2 is SQIVND (reference sequence).